This T cell receptor beta chain derives from a study of stem cell transplantation in POMP-related autoinflammatory disease. On the study more broadly: Before transplant: CD4+ naive skewing, low CD8+ proportions, reduced cytokine secretion. Findings of the study overall: Unique TRB V-J gene pairings were limited in number in patients with PRAID.

Germline V gene sequence: CDR1 MNHNY, CDR2 SVGAGI (reference sequence). CDR3 size: 14 residues. The V and J ends lost 6 bases and 5 bases respectively, with 16 bases between them. Here immunoSEQ multiplex PCR was the method, and the copy in TCRdb shows in-frame clones only, minus some. Here the sample spans 25,000 to 40,000 clones, 88% being singletons. Comments on this clone: Its antigen is not identified.

This chain uses TRBV6-6 with TRBJ1-2, with D perhaps TRBD1 (6 bases). The clonotype was recovered from a human donor with POMP-related autoinflammation and immune dysregulation (PRAID). This sample comprised CD4+ T cells from PBMCs, obtained before stem cell transplantation. CDR3 coding DNA: TGTGCCAGCAGGGACTCCGGGACAACTTATGGCTACACCTTC. Translated, it gives CASRDSGTTYGYTF.